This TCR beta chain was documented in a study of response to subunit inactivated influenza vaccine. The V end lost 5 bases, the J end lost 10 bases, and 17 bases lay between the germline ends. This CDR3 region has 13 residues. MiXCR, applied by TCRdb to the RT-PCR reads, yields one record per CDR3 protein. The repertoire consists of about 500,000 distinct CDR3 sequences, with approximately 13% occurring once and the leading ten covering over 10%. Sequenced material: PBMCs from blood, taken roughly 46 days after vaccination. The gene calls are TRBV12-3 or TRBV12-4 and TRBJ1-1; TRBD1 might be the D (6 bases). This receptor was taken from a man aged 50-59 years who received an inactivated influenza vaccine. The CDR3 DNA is TGTGCCAGCAGTCCAATACAGGGAGTTGTAGCTTTCTTT. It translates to CASSPIQGVVAFF.